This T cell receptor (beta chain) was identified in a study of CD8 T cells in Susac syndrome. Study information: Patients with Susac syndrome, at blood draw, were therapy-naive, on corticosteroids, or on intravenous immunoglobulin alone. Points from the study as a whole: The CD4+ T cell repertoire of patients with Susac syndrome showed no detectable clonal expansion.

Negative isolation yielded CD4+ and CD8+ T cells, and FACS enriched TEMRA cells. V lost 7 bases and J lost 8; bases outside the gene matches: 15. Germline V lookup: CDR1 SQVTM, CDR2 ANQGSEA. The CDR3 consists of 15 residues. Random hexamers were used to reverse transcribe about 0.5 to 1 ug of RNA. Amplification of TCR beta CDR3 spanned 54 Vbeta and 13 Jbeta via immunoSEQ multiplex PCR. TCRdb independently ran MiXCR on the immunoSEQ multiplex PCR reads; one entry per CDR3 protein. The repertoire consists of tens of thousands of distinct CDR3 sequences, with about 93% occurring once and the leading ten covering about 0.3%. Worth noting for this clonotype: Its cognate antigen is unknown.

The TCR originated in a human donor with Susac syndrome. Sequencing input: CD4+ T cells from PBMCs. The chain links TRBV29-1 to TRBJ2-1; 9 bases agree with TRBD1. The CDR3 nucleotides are TGCAGCGGAATAACCGGGACAGGGAACAGTCATGAGCAGTTCTTC. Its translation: CSGITGTGNSHEQFF.